Shown below are 27 T cell receptor beta chains from a single sample sequenced in a study of beta chain features in type 1 diabetes. Every bit of the isolated RNA underwent reverse transcription, so sequencing read expressed TCRB transcripts. Libraries were prepared by immunoSEQ multiplex PCR; TCRdb keeps only in-frame clonotypes and omits some of them. The sample records about 650,000 clones, around 11% being singletons. Study-wide points: People with Type 1 diabetes carried modestly yet significantly shorter TCRB CDR3s in all four CD4+ subsets.

These TCRs' antigens remain unknown. Material: naive CD4+ T cells from blood. The receptor source for this set is a man between 25 and 39 years old with type 1 diabetes.

The rearrangement links TRBV7-9 to TRBJ2-1; TRBD2 might be the D (5 bases). The CDR3 is 14 residues long. Deletions cut 4 bases from V and 7 bases from J, with 14 bases between. CDR1 and CDR2 from the germline V gene are SEHNR and FQNEAQ (reference sequence). CDR3 nucleotide sequence: TGTGCCAGCAGCTCGAACCCCACGGGAAATGAGCAGTTCTTC. This encodes CASSSNPTGNEQFF. The variable domain in full, with the rest retrieved from reference TRBV7-9 and TRBJ2-1, is DTGVSQNPRHKITKRGQNVTFRCDPISEHNRLYWYRQTLGQGPEFLTYFQNEAQLEKSRLLSDRFSAERPKGSFSTLEIQRTEQGDSAMYLCASSSNPTGNEQFFGPGTRLTVL.

This clone was seen a few times. This chain uses TRBV7-7 with TRBJ2-6; a possible D gene is TRBD2 (6 bases). The germline gives CDR1 SSHAT, CDR2 FNYEAQ (reference sequence). The CDR3 has 13 amino acids. The CDR3 nucleotides read TGTGCTAGCGGCCGGACTGGGGCCAACGTCCTGACTTTC. Encoded protein: CASGRTGANVLTF.

This chain joins TRBV6-5 and TRBJ2-2; TRBD1 matches 7 bases. J lost 3 bases, V lost 0 bases, and 4 bases had no gene match. CDR3 size: 16 residues. Germline V lookup: CDR1 MNHEY, CDR2 SVGAGI. The DNA for the CDR3 is TGTGCCAGCAGTTACTCGACAGGGATTGACACCGGGGAGCTGTTTTTT. The encoded protein is CASSYSTGIDTGELFF.

Note on this clone: The sample holds other DNA sequences that translate to the same CDR3. The chain carries TRBV19 and TRBJ1-1, with D unresolved. The ends were cut back, 3 bases at V and 1 base at J, with 6 bases in the middle. CDR1 is LNHDA, CDR2 SQIVND, per germline (reference sequence). The CDR3 totals 13 residues. CDR3: CASSITGNTEAFF. The CDR3 DNA reads as TGTGCCAGTAGTATCACGGGGAACACTGAAGCTTTCTTT.

The V call is TRBV30, the J call TRBJ2-4; no clear D. The V and J ends lost 0 bases and 0 bases respectively, with 6 bases between them. The CDR3 extends over 14 amino acids. CDR1 and CDR2 from the germline V gene are GTSNPN and SVGIG (reference sequence). DNA of the CDR3: TGTGCCTGGAGTGTAGCCCTAGCCAAAAACATTCAGTACTTC. Translated, it gives CAWSVALAKNIQYF.

The rearrangement uses TRBV5-6 and TRBJ1-5, with D possibly matching TRBD1 (5 bases). Germline loops: CDR1 SGHDT, CDR2 YYEEEE. The length of the CDR3 is 13 residues. Deletions cut 4 bases from V and 7 bases from J, with 12 bases between. The CDR3 region has the DNA TGTGCCAGCAGCGAGGGGACCTCACAGCCCCAGCATTTT. Translating it yields CASSEGTSQPQHF.

The chain links TRBV2 to TRBJ2-1, with 7 bases lining up with TRBD2. Losses at the gene ends were 7 bases for V and 4 bases for J; bases not matched to a gene: 7. This CDR3 has 14 amino acids. The germline CDR1 and CDR2 sequences are SNHLY and FYNNEI. CDR3 amino acids: CASTPGGPYNEQFF. CDR3 coding DNA: TGTGCCAGCACCCCGGGGGGACCTTACAATGAGCAGTTCTTC.

This clone turned up a few times. The gene calls are TRBV25-1 and TRBJ2-5; 7 bases are a match to TRBD1. J was trimmed by 4 bases and V by 6 bases; bases with no gene match: 2. The CDR3 runs to 12 residues. The V gene's germline CDR1 is MGHDK and CDR2 SYGVNS. The CDR3 sequence: CASRTGRETQYF. For the CDR3, the DNA is TGTGCCAGCAGGACAGGGAGAGAGACCCAGTACTTC. The full variable domain, its missing parts supplied by reference TRBV25-1 and TRBJ2-5, is EADIYQTPRYLVIGTGKKITLECSQTMGHDKMYWYQQDPGMELHLIHYSYGVNSTEKGDLSSESTVSRIRTEHFPLTLESARPSHTSQYLCASRTGRETQYFGPGTRLLVL.

V usage is TRBV27 and J usage is TRBJ2-7, with TRBD2 identical over 7 bases. The germline V gene encodes CDR1 MNHEY and CDR2 SMNVEV (reference sequence). The CDR3 is 15 residues long. V lost 3 bases, J lost 0 bases, and 5 bases stayed unmatched. The CDR3 coding sequence is TGTGCCAGCAGTTTTATCGGGGGGAGCTCCTACGAGCAGTACTTC. Translating it yields CASSFIGGSSYEQYF.

This clone has more than one count but fewer than ten. The V call is TRBV4-3, the J call TRBJ2-1, with a weak D call TRBD1 (6 bases). The V and J ends lost 5 bases and 3 bases respectively, with 14 bases between them. CDR1 and CDR2 from the germline V gene are LGHNA and YSLEER. The CDR3 sequence is 15 residues long. Here the CDR3 DNA reads TGCGCCAGCAGCGCCCCCAGGGGATACTACAATGAGCAGTTCTTC. The encoded protein is CASSAPRGYYNEQFF.

This clone was seen more than once but under ten times. The chain has TRBV9 and TRBJ1-1; 7 bases fit TRBD1. In germline, CDR1 is SGDLS, CDR2 YYNGEE. The CDR3 sequence is 15 residues long. V was pared by 0 bases and J by 4 bases, with 6 bases of the junction left unmatched. The DNA for the CDR3 is TGTGCCAGCAGCGTAGGTGACAGGGTGGTCACTGAAGCTTTCTTT. It translates to CASSVGDRVVTEAFF.

The chain links TRBV7-2 to TRBJ2-1; 8 bases fit TRBD2. The junction had 3 bases not matched to a gene; V was cut back by 4 bases and J by 10 bases. This CDR3 comprises 12 residues. Germline-derived CDR1 and CDR2 are SGHTA and FQGNSA. The DNA for the CDR3 is TGTGCCAGCAGCTGGGCGGGGGGAGAGCAGTTCTTC. Translating it yields CASSWAGGEQFF.

This clone was counted a few times. The chain combines TRBV5-4 with TRBJ2-7; D perhaps matches TRBD2 (6 bases). This CDR3 is 14 amino acids long. The germline CDR1 and CDR2 sequences are SGHNT and YYREEE (reference sequence). V lost 5 bases, J lost 0 bases, and 12 bases lay in between. This CDR3 is CASSPPGDSYEQYF. CDR3 bases: TGTGCCAGCAGTCCCCCGGGGGACTCCTACGAGCAGTACTTC. Filled out from reference TRBV5-4 and TRBJ2-7, the complete variable domain reads ETGVTQSPTHLIKTRGQQVTLRCSSQSGHNTVSWYQQALGQGPQFIFQYYREEENGRGNFPPRFSGLQFPNYSSELNVNALELDDSALYLCASSPPGDSYEQYFGPGTRLTVT.

This clone has a handful of counts. This chain connects TRBV15 to TRBJ2-2, with D tentatively TRBD1 or TRBD2 (7 bases each). Germline V gene lookup returns CDR1 LNHNV and CDR2 YYDKDF (reference sequence). The CDR3 contains 17 residues. Trimming shortened V by 5 bases and J by 6 bases, and 22 bases separated the two germline ends. CDR3 residues: CATSPEGGGYLAGELFF. The CDR3 nucleotides read TGTGCCACCAGCCCCGAGGGAGGGGGCTATTTGGCCGGGGAGCTGTTTTTT.

This clone has only a few counts. V usage is TRBV27 and J usage is TRBJ2-7; either TRBD1 or TRBD2 may supply D (5 bases each). The CDR3 is 14 residues long. Trimming pared 3 bases from V and 6 bases from J, leaving 15 bases between. Germline assignment: CDR1 MNHEY and CDR2 SMNVEV (reference sequence). The chain's CDR3 is CASSFAGPSGEQYF. The CDR3 region has the DNA TGTGCCAGCAGTTTTGCAGGGCCCAGCGGCGAGCAGTACTTC.

V gene TRBV4-3 combines with J gene TRBJ2-6; D ambiguous. The CDR3 sequence is 14 residues long. The ends were cut back, 7 bases at V and 0 bases at J, with 7 bases in the middle. Germline V gene sequence: CDR1 LGHNA, CDR2 YSLEER. Here the CDR3 reads CASKRNSGANVLTF. CDR3 bases: TGCGCCAGCAAGAGAAACTCTGGGGCCAACGTCCTGACTTTC.

The chain carries TRBV18 and TRBJ1-5; D unclear. Germline-derived CDR1 and CDR2 are KGHSH and LQKENI. The CDR3 is 12 residues long. V was cut by 1 base and J by 7 bases, with 5 bases left in between. CDR3 region: CASSPLGQPQHF. The CDR3 region has the DNA TGTGCCAGCTCACCACTCGGACAGCCCCAGCATTTT.

The rearrangement links TRBV18 to TRBJ1-1; D uncertain. From germline, CDR1 is KGHSH and CDR2 LQKENI. This CDR3 comprises 14 residues. V shed 6 bases and J shed 1 base, with 12 bases lying between them. As DNA, the CDR3 is TGTGCCAGCTCCCCGTCGGTGGAGAACACTGAAGCTTTCTTT. This encodes CASSPSVENTEAFF.

V usage is TRBV10-3 and J usage is TRBJ2-1; TRBD2 agrees at 8 bases. This CDR3 is built from 16 residues. With 2 bases clipped from V and 1 base from J, the junction kept 4 bases outside the gene matches. Germline V lookup: CDR1 ENHRY, CDR2 SYGVKD. In DNA form, the CDR3 reads TGTGCCATCAGTGAGGTTAGCGGGGTGTCCTACAATGAGCAGTTCTTC. Translated: CAISEVSGVSYNEQFF.

This clone was seen a handful of times. The chain has TRBV14 and TRBJ1-1; D perhaps matches TRBD1 (6 bases). This CDR3 is 14 amino acids long. V lost 0 bases and J 8 bases, leaving 13 bases between the germline ends. CDR1 is SGHDN, CDR2 FVKESK, per germline. The CDR3 loop reads CASSQDIWDKEAFF. The CDR3 DNA reads as TGTGCCAGCAGCCAAGATATTTGGGACAAAGAAGCTTTCTTT.

About this clone: Within the sample, other DNA sequences also encode this same CDR3. The V call is TRBV11-2, the J call TRBJ2-5; 9 bases are shared with TRBD2. The V gene's germline CDR1 is SGHAT and CDR2 FQNNGV. The CDR3 has 15 amino acids. With V trimmed by 1 base and J by 2 bases, 2 bases remained unmatched. The CDR3 nucleotides read TGTGCCAGCAGCTTAGGAACTAGCGGGCAAGAGACCCAGTACTTC. Amino acid sequence: CASSLGTSGQETQYF.

The chain combines TRBV28 with TRBJ2-1; D gene unclear. Deletions cut 3 bases from V and 0 bases from J, with 9 bases between. Germline values: CDR1 MDHEN, CDR2 SYDVKM. This CDR3 comprises 15 residues. The CDR3 here is CASSFVGFSYNEQFF. The DNA for the CDR3 is TGTGCCAGCAGTTTTGTCGGTTTCTCCTACAATGAGCAGTTCTTC.

This chain connects TRBV28 to TRBJ2-5; 8 bases align to TRBD2. V shed 5 bases and J 5 bases; nucleotides not matched to a gene: 10. The CDR3 is made up of 15 amino acids. Germline V gives CDR1 MDHEN, CDR2 SYDVKM. As DNA, the CDR3 is TGTGCCAGCAGTCGTACCGGGACTAGGCGGGAGACCCAGTACTTC. Amino acid sequence: CASSRTGTRRETQYF. Full variable domain (missing parts from reference TRBV28 and TRBJ2-5): DVKVTQSSRYLVKRTGEKVFLECVQDMDHENMFWYRQDPGLGLRLIYFSYDVKMKEKGDIPEGYSVSREKKERFSLILESASTNQTSMYLCASSRTGTRRETQYFGPGTRLLVL.

The chain has TRBV6-5 and TRBJ2-3; 10 positions agree with TRBD1. J lost 7 bases, V lost 4 bases, and 5 bases had no gene match. CDR1 is MNHEY and CDR2 is SVGAGI in the germline V gene. This CDR3 spans 14 amino acids. The CDR3 sequence: CASSSDRGAHTQYF. The CDR3 bases are TGTGCCAGCAGTTCGGACAGGGGGGCCCATACGCAGTATTTT.

The CDR3 is CASSIIQGLTGELFF. Written as DNA, the CDR3 is TGTGCCAGCAGCATAATTCAGGGCCTCACCGGGGAGCTGTTTTTT. The chain couples TRBV11-3 to TRBJ2-2, with D possibly TRBD1 on 5 matching bases. CDR1 is SGHNT, CDR2 YENEEA, per germline. V lost 5 bases to trimming and J lost 4 bases, with 14 bases between them. The CDR3 totals 15 residues.

This clone was observed a few times. V and J are TRBV27 and TRBJ1-6; TRBD1 matches at 8 bases. V lost 3 bases, J lost 13 bases, and 14 bases stayed unmatched. Germline V gene sequence: CDR1 MNHEY, CDR2 SMNVEV (reference sequence). This CDR3 contains 16 residues. The CDR3, as DNA: TGTGCCAGCAGTTTCCATTCGACAGGGGCCAGGGTGCCCCTCCACTTT. Translating gives CASSFHSTGARVPLHF.

The V call is TRBV29-1, the J call TRBJ2-3; no clear D. V lost 0 bases to trimming and J lost 6 bases, with 16 bases between them. The CDR3 is made up of 15 amino acids. Germline values: CDR1 SQVTM, CDR2 ANQGSEA. This CDR3 is CSVEESSSLGDTQYF. Written as DNA, the CDR3 is TGCAGCGTTGAAGAGTCCTCCAGCCTGGGGGATACGCAGTATTTT.